What follows are 10 T cell receptor beta chains derived from one specimen sequenced in a study of shared clonotypes between healthy human individuals. Sequencing was performed with immunoSEQ multiplex PCR; in TCRdb, only in-frame clones are kept and a portion is missing. The sample has millions of clones, more than 85% seen once. The sequenced material came from naive CD4+ T cells from PBMCs. Subset here: CD45RA+ positively selected. The source is a man aged 18 to 35 in good health. Some clones in this sample may be carry-over from other donors' samples.

About this clone: This specimen includes other DNA sequences encoding the same CDR3. The J gene is TRBJ2-5, the V gene TRBV30, with D unresolved. The length of the CDR3 is 11 residues. Trimming cost V 3 bases and J 2 bases, with 4 bases left between them. Germline lookup yields CDR1 GTSNPN and CDR2 SVGIG (reference sequence). The CDR3 region is CAWSEQETQYF. In DNA, the CDR3 is TGTGCCTGGAGCGAACAAGAGACCCAGTACTTC.

The chain has TRBV7-9 and TRBJ1-1, with D uncertain. From germline, CDR1 is SEHNR and CDR2 FQNEAQ (reference sequence). The V gene lost 2 bases and the J gene lost 4 bases, with 20 bases spanning the gap. The CDR3 is 17 amino acids. CDR3 loop: CASSLSVSGLKGTEAFF. The CDR3 DNA is TGTGCCAGCAGCTTATCCGTGTCGGGCCTCAAGGGCACTGAAGCTTTCTTT.

The chain carries TRBV28 and TRBJ1-2; D not resolved. The germline V and J ends were trimmed by 6 bases and 4 bases, with 18 bases remaining between them. This CDR3 is built from 15 residues. Per the germline V gene, CDR1 is MDHEN and CDR2 is SYDVKM. The CDR3 sequence: CASSATPAFLYGYTF. In DNA, the CDR3 is TGTGCCAGCAGCGCGACCCCTGCCTTTCTCTATGGCTACACCTTC.

The V gene is TRBV7-2, the J gene TRBJ1-1; D remains unclear. The CDR3 sequence is 16 residues long. Trimming cost V 2 bases and J 6 bases, with 19 bases left between them. Looked up from germline, CDR1 is SGHTA and CDR2 is FQGNSA. CDR3 protein: CASSLSGPQVWAEAFF. The CDR3 region has the DNA TGTGCCAGCAGCTTATCTGGTCCGCAGGTATGGGCTGAAGCTTTCTTT.

The chain combines TRBV19 with TRBJ2-2; D is unclear. This CDR3 has 14 amino acids. Trimming shortened V by 4 bases and J by 1 base, and 7 bases separated the two germline ends. The germline CDR1 and CDR2 sequences are LNHDA and SQIVND (reference sequence). CDR3: CASSTSRNTGELFF. CDR3 in DNA: TGTGCCAGTAGTACGAGTAGGAACACCGGGGAGCTGTTTTTT. The whole variable domain, remainder taken from reference TRBV19 and TRBJ2-2, is DGGITQSPKYLFRKEGQNVTLSCEQNLNHDAMYWYRQDPGQGLRLIYYSQIVNDFQKGDIAEGYSVSREKKESFPLTVTSAQKNPTAFYLCASSTSRNTGELFFGEGSRLTVL.

V gene TRBV27 combines with J gene TRBJ2-7, with D possibly being TRBD2 (5 bases). Trimming took off 3 bases at V and 5 bases at J, with 14 bases between the two ends. CDR1 and CDR2 (germline): MNHEY, SMNVEV (reference sequence). CDR3 length equals 14 residues. The CDR3 DNA sequence: TGTGCCAGCAGTTTGTTAGGGCGGGCGGACGAGCAGTACTTC. This gives the protein CASSLLGRADEQYF.

The CDR3 DNA is TGCGCCAGCAGCAGAAACAGGGGGGAGACCCAGTACTTC. This sequence encodes CASSRNRGETQYF. The chain couples TRBV5-1 to TRBJ2-5; 8 nucleotides agree with TRBD1. J lost 5 bases, V lost 4 bases, and 4 bases had no gene match. The V gene's germline CDR1 is SGHRS and CDR2 YFSETQ. The CDR3 is 13 amino acids.

The rearrangement joins TRBV7-2 to TRBJ2-1; 13 bases are shared with TRBD2. The germline CDR1 and CDR2 sequences are SGHTA and FQGNSA. The CDR3 runs to 17 residues. V was pared by 6 bases and J by 11 bases, with 16 bases of the junction left unmatched. CDR3 sequence (DNA): TGTGCCAGCAGACAAACTGCACTAGCGGGAGGGCCGTCTCAGCAGTTCTTC. It translates to CASRQTALAGGPSQQFF.

This chain links TRBV5-1 with TRBJ2-7; a weak D match, TRBD2 (5 bases). The V end lost 0 bases, the J end lost 2 bases, and 12 bases lay between the germline ends. The length of the CDR3 is 15 residues. The germline gives CDR1 SGHRS, CDR2 YFSETQ. CDR3 in amino acids: CASSLVGDSTYEQYF. The CDR3 region has the DNA TGCGCCAGCAGCTTGGTCGGGGATTCGACCTACGAGCAGTACTTC.

This CDR3 reads CASSLVLTLDTQYF. The DNA of the CDR3 is TGTGCCAGCAGCTTAGTTTTGACCTTAGATACGCAGTATTTT. The genes are TRBV7-2 and TRBJ2-3, with D unclear. V was cut by 1 base and J by 5 bases, with 10 bases left in between. CDR3 length equals 14 residues. Per the germline V gene, CDR1 is SGHTA and CDR2 is FQGNSA.